The clone carrying this TCR beta chain was seen more than once but under ten times. The antigen remains unidentified. V lost 0 bases and J 1 base, leaving 18 bases between the germline ends. The germline gives CDR1 DFQATT, CDR2 SNEGSKA (reference sequence). CDR3 size: 17 residues. This sample is part of a study of T cells in Graves' hyperthyroidism and ophthalmopathy. About the research overall: Blood was drawn when the patient was first diagnosed and still untreated.

General observations from the study: Model output signaled ophthalmopathy a median roughly 6 months ahead of onset. A model using 13 V-J features told ophthalmopathy apart from stable hyperthyroidism.

Researchers took RNA transcripts and amplified the TCR beta CDR3 regions from them. The HTBI primer set was used in a first-round RT-PCR of the TCR CDR3. TCRdb processed the multiplex PCR reads anew with MiXCR; each CDR3 protein has one entry. The table has around 520,000 distinct CDR3 sequences, 14% seen once; the top ten hold about a sixth. J is TRBJ1-2 and V is TRBV20-1; D is undetermined. Material for sequencing was blood. The receptor was derived from a woman younger than 30 with Graves' hyperthyroidism. In DNA, the CDR3 is TGCAGTGCTAGAGATCCCAAGACATTTTCAGTTAACTATGGCTACACCTTC. Encoded protein: CSARDPKTFSVNYGYTF.